This T cell receptor beta chain was documented in a study of T cell repertoires in ileal Crohn's disease. The assay was immunoSEQ multiplex PCR, and TCRdb's table has in-frame clones only and misses some. Seen here are 2,600 or so clones, nearly 80% observed once, and the top ten hold 20% to 25%. Indicated time point: neoterminal ileum biopsy at postoperative endoscopy, about 6 months after surgery. The sequence was obtained from an adult with Crohn's disease. Sequenced: ileal tissue.

CDR3: CATETSGYNEQFF. CDR3 nucleotides: TGTGCCACCGAGACTAGCGGATACAATGAGCAGTTCTTC. The rearrangement links TRBV6-5 to TRBJ2-1; TRBD2 agrees at 9 bases. The CDR3 covers 13 residues. V lost 10 bases to trimming and J lost 4 bases; unmatched junction nucleotides: 5. Germline CDR1 reads MNHEY; CDR2 reads SVGAGI.